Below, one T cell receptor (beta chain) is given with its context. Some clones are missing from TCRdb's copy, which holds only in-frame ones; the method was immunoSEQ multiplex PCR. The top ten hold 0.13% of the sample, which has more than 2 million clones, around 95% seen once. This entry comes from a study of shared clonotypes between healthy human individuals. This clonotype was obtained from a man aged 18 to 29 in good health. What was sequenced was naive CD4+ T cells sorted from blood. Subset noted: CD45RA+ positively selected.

The CDR3 sequence is CASDRTGDSRGYTF. As DNA, the CDR3 is TGCGCCAGCGACCGGACTGGGGATTCCCGGGGCTACACCTTC. The chain links TRBV5-1 to TRBJ1-2; D unclear. The V gene lost 7 bases and the J gene lost 8 bases, with 21 bases spanning the gap. CDR1 SGHRS and CDR2 YFSETQ come from the germline V gene. The CDR3 has 14 amino acids.